A selection of T cell receptor beta chains follows, all from one sample in a study of blood T cell repertoires in COVID-19. Clones were sequenced by immunoSEQ multiplex PCR, and TCRdb holds only the in-frame ones, with some missing. The top ten hold roughly 2.5% of the sample, which has 200,000 to 250,000 clones, 88% seen once. The specimen was peripheral blood. These receptors all stem from a woman aged 55-70 years with acute or convalescent COVID-19. Both conserved end residues are part of each CDR3. A D gene is named only where the DNA matches it firmly. Expanded clones get a size class; other rows say once, few or many, or leave the size out.

V,J,size,D,CDR3,DNA
TRBV11-2,TRBJ1-5,many,.,CASSRSPGRDNRPQHF,TGTGCCAGCAGCCGCAGCCCCGGGAGGGATAATCGGCCCCAGCATTTT
TRBV30,TRBJ2-2,once,.,CAWSRGNTGELFF,TGTGCCTGGAGTCGGGGGAACACCGGGGAGCTGTTTTTT
TRBV9,TRBJ2-7,.,TRBD1,CASSGTGGYEQYF,TGTGCCAGCAGCGGGACAGGGGGCTACGAGCAGTACTTC
TRBV7-8,TRBJ1-4,.,TRBD1,CASSLQGDGTNEKLFF,TGTGCCAGCAGCTTGCAGGGGGACGGGACTAATGAAAAACTGTTTTTT
TRBV6-6,TRBJ2-7,.,.,CASSWMPQSSYEQYF,TGTGCCAGCAGTTGGATGCCACAGAGCTCCTACGAGCAGTACTTC
TRBV9,TRBJ1-5,.,.,CASSKDGGSNQPQHF,TGTGCCAGCAGCAAAGACGGGGGAAGCAATCAGCCCCAGCATTTT
TRBV9,TRBJ1-1,once,.,CASSVSGYTEAFF,TGTGCCAGCAGCGTGAGCGGGTACACTGAAGCTTTCTTT
TRBV4-3,TRBJ1-1,.,TRBD1,CASSHPGQGAEAFF,TGCGCCAGCAGCCATCCGGGACAGGGGGCTGAAGCTTTCTTT
TRBV7-2,TRBJ2-5,.,TRBD1,CASVPLGTDKETQYF,TGTGCCAGCGTCCCCCTAGGGACAGATAAAGAGACCCAGTACTTC
TRBV28,TRBJ1-5,.,.,CASTTGGAGPQPQHF,TGTGCCAGCACTACGGGTGGGGCAGGGCCTCAGCCCCAGCATTTT
TRBV7-9,TRBJ2-3,.,TRBD2,CASSRTSGRTDTQYF,TGTGCCAGCAGCCGGACTAGCGGGAGGACAGATACGCAGTATTTT
TRBV6-1,TRBJ1-6,.,.,CASSEQGGDSPLHF,TGTGCCAGCAGTGAACAGGGAGGGGATTCACCCCTCCACTTT
TRBV13,TRBJ2-5,.,.,CASSSWTGNRETQYF,TGTGCCAGCAGCTCATGGACTGGAAATCGGGAGACCCAGTACTTC
TRBV6-5,TRBJ2-6,.,.,CASRTGGSGANVLTF,TGTGCCAGCAGAACGGGCGGGTCTGGGGCCAACGTCCTGACTTTC
TRBV27,TRBJ1-5,few,TRBD1,CASSDRENQPQHF,TGTGCCAGCAGTGACAGGGAAAATCAGCCCCAGCATTTT
TRBV7-8,TRBJ1-1,.,.,CASSLRQLNTEAFF,TGTGCCAGCAGCTTACGACAGCTGAACACTGAAGCTTTCTTT
TRBV5-4,TRBJ1-3,.,.,CASSLEAATGNTIYF,TGTGCCAGCAGCTTAGAAGCAGCGACTGGAAACACCATATATTTT
TRBV3-1/TRBV3-2,TRBJ2-7,.,TRBD2,CASSHRGRGQNEQYF,TGTGCCAGCAGCCATCGCGGGAGGGGCCAAAACGAGCAGTACTTC
TRBV27,TRBJ2-7,.,.,CASSSIEGAYEQYF,TGTGCCAGCAGTTCCATTGAGGGGGCCTACGAGCAGTACTTC
TRBV27,TRBJ1-4,.,.,CASSPGGLVGDKLFF,TGTGCCAGCAGTCCGGGGGGTCTGGTGGGGGATAAACTGTTTTTT
TRBV13,TRBJ2-5,.,.,CASSLWRQETQYF,TGTGCCAGCAGCTTATGGAGGCAAGAGACCCAGTACTTC
TRBV7-8,TRBJ1-2,once,.,CASSLADARGRYGYTF,TGTGCCAGCAGCTTAGCCGATGCTCGCGGGCGCTATGGCTACACCTTC
TRBV19,TRBJ1-2,.,TRBD1,CASSPRTGGYGYTF,TGTGCCAGTAGTCCCCGGACAGGGGGCTATGGCTACACCTTC
TRBV19,TRBJ1-6,.,TRBD1,CASSLQGANSPLHF,TGTGCCAGTAGTCTCCAGGGGGCGAATTCACCCCTCCACTTT
TRBV10-2,TRBJ1-1,.,.,CASRPQLNTEAFF,TGCGCCAGCAGGCCCCAGTTGAACACTGAAGCTTTCTTT
TRBV2,TRBJ2-7,.,TRBD1,CASRRSLIRDSSYEQYF,TGTGCCAGCAGACGCAGCCTTATCCGGGACAGTTCCTACGAGCAGTACTTC
TRBV7-2,TRBJ2-7,.,TRBD2,CASSALAGERYEQYF,TGTGCCAGCAGCGCCTTAGCGGGAGAGAGGTACGAGCAGTACTTC
TRBV9,TRBJ1-6,few,.,CASSVDQGGNNSPLHF,TGTGCCAGCAGCGTAGACCAGGGTGGTAATAATTCACCCCTCCACTTT
TRBV6-4,TRBJ2-1,.,TRBD2,CASSDWKREGLAYNEQFF,TGTGCCAGCAGTGACTGGAAGCGGGAGGGCCTAGCCTACAATGAGCAGTTCTTC
TRBV7-8,TRBJ1-5,.,.,CASSLARTRARQPQHF,TGTGCCAGCAGCTTAGCGAGGACTCGGGCACGTCAGCCCCAGCATTTT
TRBV27,TRBJ2-7,.,TRBD1,CASSFGGTATYEQYF,TGTGCCAGCAGTTTTGGTGGGACAGCGACCTACGAGCAGTACTTC
TRBV6-5,TRBJ1-2,.,TRBD1,CATRTGNLYGYTF,TGTGCCACCCGGACAGGGAATCTCTATGGCTACACCTTC
TRBV4-2,TRBJ2-7,.,.,CASSQGTYSYEQYF,TGTGCCAGCAGCCAAGGGACTTATTCCTACGAGCAGTACTTC
TRBV27,TRBJ2-7,.,TRBD2,CASSDSGKTSGGPYEQYF,TGTGCCAGCAGTGATTCTGGCAAGACTAGCGGGGGGCCCTACGAGCAGTACTTC
TRBV10-3,TRBJ2-7,.,TRBD2,CAIRGSGGEAYEQYF,TGTGCCATCAGGGGAAGCGGGGGGGAAGCCTACGAGCAGTACTTC
TRBV6-2/TRBV6-3,TRBJ2-1,few,TRBD2,CASSSPGLGYNEQFF,TGTGCCAGCAGTTCACCGGGACTAGGCTACAATGAGCAGTTCTTC
TRBV11-3,TRBJ2-3,.,TRBD2,CASSLGRSGRTDTQYF,TGTGCCAGCAGCTTAGGCAGAAGCGGGAGAACAGATACGCAGTATTTT
TRBV19,TRBJ1-5,.,.,CARGGREDQPQHF,TGTGCCAGGGGAGGGCGGGAGGATCAGCCCCAGCATTTT
TRBV7-2,TRBJ2-5,.,TRBD2,CASSSRGGGAETQYF,TGTGCCAGCAGCTCGCGAGGCGGGGGGGCCGAGACCCAGTACTTC
TRBV5-1,TRBJ2-4,.,TRBD1,CASSLVGQGDGVGKNIQYF,TGCGCCAGCAGCTTGGTAGGACAGGGGGATGGTGTGGGCAAAAACATTCAGTACTTC
TRBV12-5,TRBJ2-3,.,TRBD2,CASGRGITDTQYF,TGTGCTAGTGGGCGGGGGATCACAGATACGCAGTATTTT
TRBV15,TRBJ2-1,.,.,CATSREGVVRGYNEQFF,TGTGCCACCAGCAGGGAGGGAGTCGTACGAGGATACAATGAGCAGTTCTTC
TRBV2,TRBJ1-2,.,.,CASYKSRGYYGYTF,TGTGCCAGCTATAAAAGCAGGGGATACTATGGCTACACCTTC
TRBV7-9,TRBJ2-2,.,TRBD1,CASSLTGVYTGELFF,TGTGCCAGCAGCCTAACAGGGGTCTACACCGGGGAGCTGTTTTTT
TRBV19,TRBJ1-4,.,TRBD1,CASSHGTGGLGNEKLFF,TGTGCCAGTAGTCATGGGACAGGGGGACTTGGAAATGAAAAACTGTTTTTT
TRBV7-3,TRBJ1-2,.,TRBD1,CASSLTTGGLGYTF,TGTGCCAGCAGCTTAACCACAGGGGGCTTAGGCTACACCTTC
TRBV14,TRBJ1-6,.,.,CASSQEFRNSPLHF,TGTGCCAGCAGCCAAGAATTTCGGAATTCACCCCTCCACTTT
TRBV10-3,TRBJ2-5,.,.,CAISTGERETQYF,TGTGCCATCAGTACAGGAGAAAGGGAGACCCAGTACTTC
TRBV10-3,TRBJ1-3,.,TRBD1,CATADRGLGNTIYF,TGTGCCACCGCTGACAGGGGGCTAGGAAACACCATATATTTT
TRBV10-3,TRBJ1-4,few,.,CAISESDNLFF,TGTGCCATCAGTGAGTCGGACAACCTGTTTTTT
TRBV28,TRBJ2-1,.,.,CASSFGGSYNEQFF,TGTGCCAGCAGTTTCGGCGGTTCCTACAATGAGCAGTTCTTC
TRBV27,TRBJ2-1,once,.,CASRGLTTPTNEQFF,TGTGCCAGCAGGGGGCTAACAACACCTACCAATGAGCAGTTCTTC
TRBV7-2,TRBJ2-7,.,.,CATNQAGSSYEQYF,TGTGCCACTAACCAAGCCGGGAGCTCCTACGAGCAGTACTTC
TRBV4-2,TRBJ1-2,.,.,CASSPMGGGYGYTF,TGTGCCAGCAGCCCAATGGGGGGGGGCTATGGCTACACCTTC
TRBV7-2,TRBJ1-5,.,.,CASSLARDNQPQHF,TGTGCCAGCAGCTTAGCCAGGGATAATCAGCCCCAGCATTTT
TRBV10-1,TRBJ2-3,few,.,CASSDSRDTQYF,TGCGCCAGCTCGGACTCCCGTGATACGCAGTATTTT
TRBV19,TRBJ2-3,.,TRBD1,CASTPTGSTDTQYF,TGTGCCAGTACCCCGACAGGGAGCACAGATACGCAGTATTTT